These T cell receptor beta chains were read from a single sample in a study of T cell responses to AZD1222 COVID-19 vaccine. Here immunoSEQ multiplex PCR was the method, and the copy in TCRdb shows in-frame clones only, minus some. This sample carries 120,000 or so clones, 87% of them seen once, and the ten largest clones take 1.4% to 1.5%. The sequenced sample was peripheral blood, obtained on day 0 of AZD1222 vaccination. The receptors derive from an adult in good health. Both conserved end residues are part of each CDR3. Fields, in order: clone size, J gene, V gene, D gene, CDR3 DNA, CDR3 protein. A D gene is named only where the DNA matches it firmly. Clone size appears in some rows only: once, few, many, or a class for an expanded clone.

. TRBJ2-7 TRBV28 . TGTGCCAGCAGTGCTAACCCCGGAAACTACGAGCAGTACTTC CASSANPGNYEQYF
. TRBJ1-5 TRBV2 . TGTGCCAGCCAAGGGGACCTCAATCAGCCCCAGCATTTT CASQGDLNQPQHF
. TRBJ2-2 TRBV2 TRBD1 TGTGCCAGCAGTGAAAGGCAGGGGGCATCCGGGGAGCTGTTTTTT CASSERQGASGELFF
. TRBJ1-1 TRBV18 . TGTGCCAGCTCACTGGGACGGATGAACACTGAAGCTTTCTTT CASSLGRMNTEAFF
few TRBJ1-1 TRBV9 . TGTGCCAGCAGCGTCTCAGGGGCCCACTACACTGAAGCTTTCTTT CASSVSGAHYTEAFF
. TRBJ1-5 TRBV7-2 . TGTGCCAGCAGCGCTATGGGCGGCACTCAGCCCCAGCATTTT CASSAMGGTQPQHF
. TRBJ2-7 TRBV5-1 TRBD1 TGCGCCAGCACCCCGACAGGGGCCACCTACGAGCAGTACTTC CASTPTGATYEQYF
. TRBJ2-3 TRBV7-9 . TGTGCCAGCAGCTTAGCCCGGGCTGCGGATACGCAGTATTTT CASSLARAADTQYF
. TRBJ2-1 TRBV6-2/TRBV6-3 TRBD2 TGTGCCAGCAGTTACTCGGACGGGGGAGGGGATGAGCAGTTCTTC CASSYSDGGGDEQFF
. TRBJ1-2 TRBV28 . TGTGCCAGCAGTTTGGGCGGAAACTATGGCTACACCTTC CASSLGGNYGYTF
once TRBJ2-7 TRBV5-1 TRBD1 TGCGCCAGCAGCCACGGACAGGGGGCCTACGAGCAGTACTTC CASSHGQGAYEQYF
. TRBJ2-3 TRBV24-1 . TGTGCCACCAGTGATCCCAACCTGAGGGGCACAGATACGCAGTATTTT CATSDPNLRGTDTQYF
. TRBJ1-1 TRBV2 . TGTGCCAGCGGAGAAAGGGAAGCTTTCTTT CASGEREAFF
. TRBJ2-2 TRBV29-1 . TGCAGCGCCGGCCCGGGCACAGGGAGCACCGGGGAGCTGTTTTTT CSAGPGTGSTGELFF